The 9 T cell receptor beta chains given below trace back to one sample, sequenced in a study of post-analysis software for immune sequencing data. Overall study findings and caveats: Patients showed TRBV5-6, TRBV5-1 and TRBV20-1 among about five TRBV segments more frequent than in controls.

Unique molecular identifiers were carried by the TCR beta cDNA libraries. TCRdb re-analysed the PCR reads in MiXCR, keeping a single row per CDR3 protein. The sample shows a few hundred thousand distinct CDR3 sequences, roughly 46% of them seen only once. These receptors lack a known antigen. Sequencing was carried out using blood. These receptors were taken from a girl aged 10 to 17 with multiple sclerosis.

Details on this clonotype: Germline is not matched at one junction end, which may reflect a read error. In DNA, the CDR3 is TGCAGCGTGCGACTAGCGGGAGAGTACGAGCGGTACTTC. This sequence encodes CSVRLAGEYERYF. The chain links TRBV29-1 to TRBJ2-7, with 12 nucleotides matching TRBD2. CDR3 size: 13 residues. CDR1 is SQVTM, CDR2 ANQGSEA, per germline.

V is TRBV6-5 and J is TRBJ1-3, with 7 positions matching TRBD1. V dropped 2 bases and J dropped 3; count of bases not matched to a gene: 7. The CDR3 loop spans 16 amino acids. Germline CDR1 MNHEY, CDR2 SVGAGI. As DNA, the CDR3 is TGTGCCAGCAGTTACACGGGGACAGACTTTGGAAACACCATATATTTT. Translation: CASSYTGTDFGNTIYF.

This clonotype occurred many times. This chain links TRBV7-9 with TRBJ2-1; 13 bases line up with TRBD2. CDR1 and CDR2 (germline): SEHNR, FQNEAQ (reference sequence). This CDR3 has 18 residues. V dropped 1 base and J dropped 5; count of bases not matched to a gene: 8. DNA for the CDR3: TGTGCCAGCAGCTTAGGCCCGGGACTAGCGGGAAGTGACAATGAGCAGTTCTTC. Translation gives CASSLGPGLAGSDNEQFF.

The chain has TRBV6-5 and TRBJ1-1; maybe TRBD1 (6 bases). Trimming pared 2 bases from V and 5 bases from J, leaving 15 bases between. The CDR3 covers 15 residues. The germline CDR1 and CDR2 sequences are MNHEY and SVGAGI. CDR3 sequence reads: CASSYRGGIATEAFF. CDR3 in DNA: TGTGCCAGCAGTTACAGGGGGGGGATCGCAACTGAAGCTTTCTTT.

A few counts support this clonotype. V usage is TRBV20-1 and J usage is TRBJ2-1; no definite D call. V lost 1 base, J lost 7 bases, and 8 bases lay in between. This CDR3 contains 12 residues. The germline CDR1 and CDR2 sequences are DFQATT and SNEGSKA (reference sequence). The CDR3 sequence: CSARVGRNEQFF. CDR3 sequence (DNA): TGCAGTGCTAGAGTGGGCAGGAATGAGCAGTTCTTC.

This clonotype was counted a few times. CDR3 sequence reads: CASSSGPNYGYTF. CDR3 nucleotide sequence: TGTGCCAGCAGCTCCGGGCCTAACTATGGCTACACCTTC. The chain links TRBV5-6 to TRBJ1-2; D not resolved. The CDR3 extends over 13 amino acids. V lost 3 bases and J 0 bases, leaving 6 bases between the germline ends. Germline values: CDR1 SGHDT, CDR2 YYEEEE.

There are a few counts of this clonotype. This chain uses TRBV18 with TRBJ2-7; 13 bases match TRBD2. The germline CDR1 and CDR2 sequences are KGHSH and LQKENI. The V and J ends lost 5 bases and 3 bases, in that order; junction bases with no gene match: 7. CDR3 length equals 16 residues. Here the CDR3 DNA reads TGTGCCAGCTCAGTAAGGACTAGCGGGAGTGGCTACGAGCAGTACTTC. It is translated as CASSVRTSGSGYEQYF. Supplemented by reference TRBV18 and TRBJ2-7, the full variable domain reads NAGVMQNPRHLVRRRGQEARLRCSPMKGHSHVYWYRQLPEEGLKFMVYLQKENIIDESGMPKERFSAEFPKEGPSILRIQQVVRGDSAAYFCASSVRTSGSGYEQYFGPGTRLTVT.

This clonotype was detected only a few times. V and J are TRBV12-5 and TRBJ2-1; D possibly corresponds to TRBD1 (6 bases). Trimming shortened V by 2 bases and J by 3 bases, and 20 bases separated the two germline ends. The CDR3 is 18 amino acids. Germline CDR1 LGHNT, CDR2 FRNRAP. The CDR3 protein is CASGLMKNRVRDYNEQFF. CDR3 nucleotides: TGTGCTAGTGGTTTGATGAAGAACAGGGTTCGGGACTACAATGAGCAGTTCTTC.

The chain links TRBV7-2 to TRBJ2-1; 9 nucleotides match TRBD2. The CDR3 runs 15 residues. V lost 2 bases to trimming and J lost 6 bases; unmatched junction nucleotides: 5. Germline CDR1 is SGHTA and CDR2 is FQGNSA. The CDR3 here is CASSLSPAGGNEQFF. DNA for the CDR3: TGTGCCAGCAGCTTAAGTCCAGCGGGAGGCAATGAGCAGTTCTTC.